This T cell receptor (beta chain) was profiled in a study of blood T cell repertoires in COVID-19. Study in general: COVID-19 samples collected from the United States, Italy and Spain covered acute and convalescent phases. Nucleic acid was either cDNA or gDNA, and it came from T cells, B-cell-depleted T cells, or PBMCs.

This clone came up a few times. J was trimmed by 0 bases and V by 8 bases; bases with no gene match: 4. This CDR3 region has 16 residues. The germline V gene encodes CDR1 MNHEY and CDR2 SMNVEV (reference sequence). Authors' processing steps: Reference gene primer amplification gave nucleated cell count estimates. The assay was immunoSEQ multiplex PCR, and TCRdb's table has in-frame clones only and misses some. From that table come the V and J calls and clone size; the DNA was used to work out D and trimming. The sample holds 84,000 or so clones, about three quarters seen once. The clonotype originates from a human donor in a cohort sampled during active COVID-19. Source material: peripheral blood. V gene TRBV27 combines with J gene TRBJ2-1, with TRBD2 matching 13 bases. The CDR3 DNA is TGTGCCAGCGGCAGACTAGCGGGGGGCTCCTACAATGAGCAGTTCTTC. This codes for CASGRLAGGSYNEQFF.